One T cell receptor beta chain is described in this entry. Its antigen is still unknown. Per-base quality was not reported, and no clone a single base away is much larger than it. The V end loses 4 bases and the J end loses 6 bases, and a stretch of 4 bases separates them. Spanning cysteine to phenylalanine, the CDR3 consists of 12 amino acids. CDR3 DNA is the only sequence kept; it has 36 bases, read in frame from the first base. The sample's time point label, decoded: baseline before first vaccination. Samples from vaccinated people were obtained from the UK trials COV001 and COV002, which included a single-blind randomized controlled phase 2/3 trial of AZD1222 (ChAdOx1 nCoV-19) in healthy adults. Trial participant PBMC samples were collected at day 0 and day 28 after the second dose for TCRbeta chain sequencing. The sample is drawn from a study of T cell responses to AZD1222 COVID-19 vaccine (TCRdb year 2021). Concerning the study at large: AZD1222 recipients with second doses at about 4 weeks or about 12 weeks were pooled, because spike-specific TCR depth and breadth did not differ between schedules. A total of 230 or so trial participants underwent TCR sequencing, of whom about 210 received two doses of AZD1222 and approximately 25 received two doses of the MenACWY control vaccine. Trial participants were enrolled by age into 18-55, 56-69 and 70-plus year subgroups, with about 150, 28 and 57 TCR-sequenced participants respectively. The study at large found these results: CD4 TCRs associated with the vaccine covered the entire spike protein, and the dominant responses were in regions 160-218 and 743-854. After two AZD1222 doses, spike-specific TCR breadth and depth were significantly higher than at day 0 and than in MenACWY recipients. Because no day 14 peak-response samples were available, the repertoires could be characterized only after the peak T cell response. Reportedly, almost half of the unique spike-specific TCRs recognized epitopes lying outside the regions that are mutated in the B.1.351 and B.1.1.7 variants. Conclusions about previously exposed vaccinees were limited because only a handful of AZD1222 recipients were SARS-CoV-2 seropositive at baseline. Most participants were white British and females outnumbered males, and the authors suggested that clonal diversity may have been underestimated. The 56-69-year group was small, and its depth increase did not reach significance, likely because of low power.

The CDR3 regions of human TCRbeta chains were subjected to immunosequencing. The authors' analysis ran thus. Repertoire TCRs were matched against a reference library of SARS-CoV-2-specific TCRs generated with the MIRA antigen-specificity platform. Breadth was defined as the fraction of unique TCRs that were SARS-CoV-2-associated, and depth was defined as the fraction of total T cells that were SARS-CoV-2-associated. Each spike-specific TCR was assigned to its reactive spike region and to a CD4 or CD8 class using the MIRA data. Log10-transformed breadth and depth values were compared by one-way ANOVA with Sidak's multiple comparisons tests. Held by TCRdb, this immuneACCESS table contains in-frame sequences only and omits some clones. Under half of the omission traces to an unresolved V gene where checked; the cause of the rest is unknown. V, J and clone size reflect that table, while D and trimming were determined from the DNA. The sample yields 150,000 to 200,000 clones; around 89% were counted once. The top ten clones comprise under 7.5% of the sample.

This sequence uses TRBV12-3 or TRBV12-4 and TRBJ1-6, with no reliable assignment of the D segment. This material consisted of peripheral blood, taken on day 0 of AZD1222 vaccination. This receptor was taken from an adult in good health. The DNA sequence is given as TGTGCCAGCAGTTCCCGTAATTCACCCCTCCACTTT. This translates into CASSSRNSPLHF.